This TCR beta chain was sequenced for a study of blood T cell repertoires in COVID-19. As for the study in general: In each case, the material was cDNA or gDNA derived from T cells, B-cell-depleted T cells, or PBMCs.

Between the trimmed V and J ends, which lost 3 bases and 0 bases, there was a span of 12 bases. The CDR3 spans 16 residues. The germline gives CDR1 PRHDT, CDR2 FYEKMQ (reference sequence). Original methodology: Scientists estimated how many nucleated cells there were by amplifying reference gene primers. Repertoires were generated with immunoSEQ multiplex PCR, while TCRdb's copy carries only in-frame clones and drops some. V and J calls and clone size come straight from that table; D and trimming were deduced from the DNA. The table has roughly 170,000 clones, about 84% seen once. This clonotype was sampled from a human donor in a cohort sampled during active COVID-19. Material: peripheral blood. The chain is built from TRBV13 and TRBJ1-3, with D possibly matching TRBD1 (6 bases). The CDR3 loop reads CASSLKGVSSGNTIYF. The CDR3 DNA is TGTGCCAGCAGCTTGAAGGGGGTAAGCTCTGGAAACACCATATATTTT. The variable domain in full, with the rest retrieved from reference TRBV13 and TRBJ1-3, is AAGVIQSPRHLIKEKRETATLKCYPIPRHDTVYWYQQGPGQDPQFLISFYEKMQSDKGSIPDRFSAQQFSDYHSELNMSSLELGDSALYFCASSLKGVSSGNTIYFGEGSWLTVV.